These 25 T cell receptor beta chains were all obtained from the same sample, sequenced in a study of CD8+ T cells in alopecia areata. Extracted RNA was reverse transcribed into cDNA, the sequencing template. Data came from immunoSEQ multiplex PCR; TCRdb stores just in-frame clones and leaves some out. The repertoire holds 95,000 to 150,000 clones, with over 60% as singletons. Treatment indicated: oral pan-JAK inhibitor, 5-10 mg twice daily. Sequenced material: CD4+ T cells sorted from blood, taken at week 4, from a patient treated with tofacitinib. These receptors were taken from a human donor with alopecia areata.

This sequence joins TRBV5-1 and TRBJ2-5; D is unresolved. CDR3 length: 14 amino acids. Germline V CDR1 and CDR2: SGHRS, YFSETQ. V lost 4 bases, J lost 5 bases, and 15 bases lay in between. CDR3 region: CASSAGEVWETQYF. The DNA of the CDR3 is TGCGCCAGCAGCGCCGGTGAGGTGTGGGAGACCCAGTACTTC.

The DNA for the CDR3 is TGTGCCAGCAGTTACTTCGGCAGGAACACCGGGGAGCTGTTTTTT. Amino acid sequence: CASSYFGRNTGELFF. This sequence joins TRBV6-5 and TRBJ2-2; D not resolved. V lost 1 base and J lost 1, with 7 bases in between. CDR3 length: 15 amino acids. Germline V CDR1 and CDR2: MNHEY, SVGAGI.

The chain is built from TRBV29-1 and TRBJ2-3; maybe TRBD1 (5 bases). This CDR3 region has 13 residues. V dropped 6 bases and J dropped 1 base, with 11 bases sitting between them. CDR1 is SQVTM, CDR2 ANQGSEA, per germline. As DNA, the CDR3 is TGCAGCGTCGTGGGGCAGGGCACAGATACGCAGTATTTT. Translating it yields CSVVGQGTDTQYF.

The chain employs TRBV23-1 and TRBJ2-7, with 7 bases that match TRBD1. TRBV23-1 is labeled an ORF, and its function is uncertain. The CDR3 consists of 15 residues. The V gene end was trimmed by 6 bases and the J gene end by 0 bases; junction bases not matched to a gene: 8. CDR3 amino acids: CASRPRGQISYEQYF. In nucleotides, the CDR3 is TGCGCCAGCAGGCCCAGGGGACAGATCTCCTACGAGCAGTACTTC.

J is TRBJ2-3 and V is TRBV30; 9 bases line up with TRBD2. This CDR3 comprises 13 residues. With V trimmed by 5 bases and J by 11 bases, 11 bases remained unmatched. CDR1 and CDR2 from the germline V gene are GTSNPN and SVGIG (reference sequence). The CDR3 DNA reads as TGTGCCTGGGGAGCGGGAGGCCAGCCCGTGCAGTATTTT. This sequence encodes CAWGAGGQPVQYF.

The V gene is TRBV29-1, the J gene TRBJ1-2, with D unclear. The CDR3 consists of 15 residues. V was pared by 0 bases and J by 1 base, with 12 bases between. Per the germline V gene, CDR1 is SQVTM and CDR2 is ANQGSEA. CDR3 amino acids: CSVEDRGIFNYGYTF. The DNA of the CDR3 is TGCAGCGTTGAAGATAGAGGCATATTTAACTATGGCTACACCTTC.

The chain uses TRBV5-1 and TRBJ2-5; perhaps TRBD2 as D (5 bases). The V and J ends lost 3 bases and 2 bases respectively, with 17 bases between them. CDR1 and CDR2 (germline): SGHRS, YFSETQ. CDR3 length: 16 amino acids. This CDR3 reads CASSSNPTTGQETQYF. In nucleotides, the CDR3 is TGCGCCAGCAGCTCGAATCCGACTACCGGACAAGAGACCCAGTACTTC.

The DNA for the CDR3 is TGTGCCAGCAGCTTATTCGGACAGGGGATCCACGAGCAGTACTTC. Its protein product is CASSLFGQGIHEQYF. The J gene is TRBJ2-7, the V gene TRBV11-1; 9 bases fit TRBD1. V was clipped by 2 bases and J by 5 bases; unmatched bases: 7. Germline CDR1 is SGHAT and CDR2 is FQDESV (reference sequence). The CDR3 length is 15 residues. The full variable domain, rest sourced from reference TRBV11-1 and TRBJ2-7, is EAEVAQSPRYKITEKSQAVAFWCDPISGHATLYWYRQILGQGPELLVQFQDESVVDDSQLPKDRFSAERLKGVDSTLKIQPAELGDSAMYLCASSLFGQGIHEQYFGPGTRLTVT.

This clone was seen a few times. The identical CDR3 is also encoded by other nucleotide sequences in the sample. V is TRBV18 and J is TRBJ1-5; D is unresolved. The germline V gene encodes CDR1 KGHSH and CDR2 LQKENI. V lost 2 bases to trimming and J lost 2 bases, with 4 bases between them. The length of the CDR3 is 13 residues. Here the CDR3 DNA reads TGTGCCAGCTCACCAGGGGGCAATCAGCCCCAGCATTTT. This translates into CASSPGGNQPQHF.

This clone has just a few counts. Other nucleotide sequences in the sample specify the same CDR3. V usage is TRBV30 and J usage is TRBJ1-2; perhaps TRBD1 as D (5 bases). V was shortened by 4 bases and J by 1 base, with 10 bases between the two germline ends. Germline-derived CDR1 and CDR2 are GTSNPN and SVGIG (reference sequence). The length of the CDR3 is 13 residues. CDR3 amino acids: CAWTRDFNYGYTF. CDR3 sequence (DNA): TGTGCCTGGACTCGGGACTTTAACTATGGCTACACCTTC.

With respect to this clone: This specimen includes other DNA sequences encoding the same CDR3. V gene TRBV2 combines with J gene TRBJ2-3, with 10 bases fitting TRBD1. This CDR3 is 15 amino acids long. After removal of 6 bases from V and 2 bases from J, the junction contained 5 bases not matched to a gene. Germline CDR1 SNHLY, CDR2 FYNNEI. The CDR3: CASSERQGATDTQYF. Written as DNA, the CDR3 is TGTGCCAGCAGCGAGAGACAGGGGGCCACAGATACGCAGTATTTT.

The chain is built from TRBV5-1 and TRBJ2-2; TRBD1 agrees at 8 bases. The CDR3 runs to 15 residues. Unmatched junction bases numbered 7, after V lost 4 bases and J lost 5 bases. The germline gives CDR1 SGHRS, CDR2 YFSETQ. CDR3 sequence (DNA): TGCGCCAGCAGCAACCGGACAGGGAGAACCGGGGAGCTGTTTTTT. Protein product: CASSNRTGRTGELFF. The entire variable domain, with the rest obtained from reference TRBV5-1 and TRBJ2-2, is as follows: KAGVTQTPRYLIKTRGQQVTLSCSPISGHRSVSWYQQTPGQGLQFLFEYFSETQRNKGNFPGRFSGRQFSNSRSEMNVSTLELGDSALYLCASSNRTGRTGELFFGEGSRLTVL.

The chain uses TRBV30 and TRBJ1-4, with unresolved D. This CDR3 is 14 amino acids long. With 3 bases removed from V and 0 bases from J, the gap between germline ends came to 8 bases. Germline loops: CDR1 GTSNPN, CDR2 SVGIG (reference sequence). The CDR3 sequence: CAWRGIPTNEKLFF. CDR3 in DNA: TGTGCCTGGAGGGGAATACCAACTAATGAAAAACTGTTTTTT. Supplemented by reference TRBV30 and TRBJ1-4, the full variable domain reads SQTIHQWPATLVQPVGSPLSLECTVEGTSNPNLYWYRQAAGRGLQLLFYSVGIGQISSEVPQNLSASRPQDRQFILSSKKLLLSDSGFYLCAWRGIPTNEKLFFGSGTQLSVL.

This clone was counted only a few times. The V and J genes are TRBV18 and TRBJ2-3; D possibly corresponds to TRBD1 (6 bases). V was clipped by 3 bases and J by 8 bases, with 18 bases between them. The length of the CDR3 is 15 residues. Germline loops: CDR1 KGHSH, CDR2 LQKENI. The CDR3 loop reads CASSPLQGSSGTQYF. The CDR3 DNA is TGTGCCAGCTCACCCCTACAGGGTTCAAGCGGTACGCAGTATTTT.

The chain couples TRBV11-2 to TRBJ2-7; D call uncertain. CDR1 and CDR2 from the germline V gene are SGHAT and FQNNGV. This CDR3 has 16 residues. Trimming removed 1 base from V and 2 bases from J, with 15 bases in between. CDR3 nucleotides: TGTGCCAGCAGCTTAGTTGGCGGAACACAAACCTACGAGCAGTACTTC. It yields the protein CASSLVGGTQTYEQYF.

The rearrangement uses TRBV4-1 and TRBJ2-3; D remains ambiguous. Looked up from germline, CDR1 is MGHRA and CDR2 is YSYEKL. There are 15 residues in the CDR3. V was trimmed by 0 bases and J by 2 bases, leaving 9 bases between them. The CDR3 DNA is TGCGCCAGCAGCCAAGAACACACCTACACAGATACGCAGTATTTT. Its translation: CASSQEHTYTDTQYF.

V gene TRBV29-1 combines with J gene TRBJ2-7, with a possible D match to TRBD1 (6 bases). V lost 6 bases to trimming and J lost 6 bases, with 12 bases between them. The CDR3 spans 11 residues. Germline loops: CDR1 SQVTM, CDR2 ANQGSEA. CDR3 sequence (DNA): TGCAGCGTAGGCTTAGGGGGCGAGCAGTACTTC. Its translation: CSVGLGGEQYF.

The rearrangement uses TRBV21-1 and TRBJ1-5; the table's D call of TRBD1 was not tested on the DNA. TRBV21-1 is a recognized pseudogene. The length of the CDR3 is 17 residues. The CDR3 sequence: CASSKVRQGQGNQPQHF. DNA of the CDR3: TGTGCCAGCAGCAAAGTAAGGCAGGGCCAGGGCAATCAGCCCCAGCATTTT.

CDR3: CASTRTGGNTIYF. CDR3 sequence (DNA): TGTGCCAGTACTCGGACAGGGGGAAACACCATATATTTT. The chain has TRBV25-1 and TRBJ1-3; 8 positions agree with TRBD1. Germline values: CDR1 MGHDK, CDR2 SYGVNS. The CDR3 totals 13 residues. The trim removed 9 bases at V and 4 bases at J, leaving 5 bases unmatched.

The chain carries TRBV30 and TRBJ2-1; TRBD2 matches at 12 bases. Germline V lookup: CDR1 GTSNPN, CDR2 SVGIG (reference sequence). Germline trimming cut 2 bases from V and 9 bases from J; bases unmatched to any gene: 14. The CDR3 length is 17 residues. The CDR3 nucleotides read TGTGCCTGGAGTCCTCCTTTAACTAGCGGGAGGTTCCGTGAGCAGTTCTTC. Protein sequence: CAWSPPLTSGRFREQFF.

CDR3 nucleotide sequence: TGCGCCAGCAGCTTGGCCTCACAGGGAGGTGTCGATGAGCAGTTCTTC. It is translated as CASSLASQGGVDEQFF. The chain couples TRBV5-1 to TRBJ2-1; the D gene could be TRBD1 or TRBD2 (6 bases each). This CDR3 has 16 residues. Germline loops: CDR1 SGHRS, CDR2 YFSETQ. The V gene lost 0 bases and the J gene lost 8 bases, with 18 bases spanning the gap. Filled out from reference TRBV5-1 and TRBJ2-1, the complete variable domain reads KAGVTQTPRYLIKTRGQQVTLSCSPISGHRSVSWYQQTPGQGLQFLFEYFSETQRNKGNFPGRFSGRQFSNSRSEMNVSTLELGDSALYLCASSLASQGGVDEQFFGPGTRLTVL.

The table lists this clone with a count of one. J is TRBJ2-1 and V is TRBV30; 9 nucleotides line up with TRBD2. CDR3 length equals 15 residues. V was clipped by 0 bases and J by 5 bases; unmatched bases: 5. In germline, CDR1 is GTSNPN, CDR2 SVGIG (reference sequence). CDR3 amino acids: CAWSVELAGDNEQFF. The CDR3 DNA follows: TGTGCCTGGAGTGTGGAATTAGCGGGGGACAATGAGCAGTTCTTC.

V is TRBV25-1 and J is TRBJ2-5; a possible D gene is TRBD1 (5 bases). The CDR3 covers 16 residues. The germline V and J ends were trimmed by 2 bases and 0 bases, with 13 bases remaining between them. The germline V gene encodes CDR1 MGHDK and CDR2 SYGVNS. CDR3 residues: CASSEGAGRYQETQYF. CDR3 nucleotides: TGTGCCAGCAGTGAAGGGGCAGGGCGGTACCAAGAGACCCAGTACTTC.

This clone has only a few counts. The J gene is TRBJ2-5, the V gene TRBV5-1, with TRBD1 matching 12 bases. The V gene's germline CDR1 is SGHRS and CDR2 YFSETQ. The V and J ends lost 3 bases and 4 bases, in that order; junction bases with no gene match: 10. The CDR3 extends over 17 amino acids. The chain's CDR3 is CASSSHPGQGAGETQYF. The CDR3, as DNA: TGCGCCAGCAGCTCCCACCCGGGACAGGGGGCGGGAGAGACCCAGTACTTC.

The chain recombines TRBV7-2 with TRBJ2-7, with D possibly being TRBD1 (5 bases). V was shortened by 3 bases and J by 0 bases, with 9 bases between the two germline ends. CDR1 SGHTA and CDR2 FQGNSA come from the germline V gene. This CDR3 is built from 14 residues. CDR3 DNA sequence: TGTGCCAGCAGCTTCACAGGAATCTCCTACGAGCAGTACTTC. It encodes CASSFTGISYEQYF.